A single sample is the source of the 8 T cell receptor beta chains below, sequenced in a study of blood T cell repertoires in COVID-19. Sequencing used immunoSEQ multiplex PCR; TCRdb keeps in-frame clones, though not all of them. The sample has approximately 170,000 clones, approximately 89% seen once; the top ten hold roughly 3.4%. Sequencing was done on a sample of peripheral blood. The receptor source for this set is a man in his sixties or seventies with acute or convalescent COVID-19.

The rearrangement joins TRBV19 to TRBJ1-5; D not certain. Germline-derived CDR1 and CDR2 are LNHDA and SQIVND (reference sequence). There are 14 residues in the CDR3. V was trimmed by 5 bases and J by 0 bases, leaving 8 bases between them. The CDR3 region has the DNA TGTGCCAGTAGTCTGGCATCTAGCAATCAGCCCCAGCATTTT. Its protein product is CASSLASSNQPQHF.

The rearrangement joins TRBV7-9 to TRBJ2-7; 7 nucleotides line up with TRBD1. This CDR3 has 15 amino acids. CDR1 is SEHNR, CDR2 FQNEAQ, per germline (reference sequence). J lost 3 bases, V lost 1 base, and 6 bases had no gene match. CDR3 DNA: TGTGCCAGCAGCTTAGTGCGGGCAGGGGGCTACGAGCAGTACTTC. Its translation: CASSLVRAGGYEQYF.

The chain employs TRBV18 and TRBJ1-4; D is possibly TRBD1 (5 bases). In germline, CDR1 is KGHSH, CDR2 LQKENI. The CDR3 spans 14 residues. The germline V and J ends were trimmed by 5 bases and 3 bases, with 10 bases remaining between them. The CDR3 region is CASSSAGSNEKLFF. The CDR3, as DNA: TGTGCCAGCTCATCAGCAGGGTCTAATGAAAAACTGTTTTTT.

The V call is TRBV5-4, the J call TRBJ2-5, with D possibly matching TRBD1 (7 bases). CDR3 length: 14 residues. V lost 3 bases, J lost 3 bases, and 12 bases lay in between. Germline V gene sequence: CDR1 SGHNT, CDR2 YYREEE (reference sequence). In DNA, the CDR3 is TGTGCCAGCAGCTGGGGCAGGGGGGAAGAGACCCAGTACTTC. It encodes CASSWGRGEETQYF.

The chain links TRBV7-2 to TRBJ1-2, with 7 bases that match TRBD1. CDR1 is SGHTA and CDR2 is FQGNSA in the germline V gene. The V gene end was trimmed by 5 bases and the J gene end by 2 bases; junction bases not matched to a gene: 2. The CDR3 sequence is 13 residues long. CDR3 amino acids: CASSEGQNYGYTF. The CDR3 bases are TGTGCCAGCAGCGAGGGACAGAACTATGGCTACACCTTC. Full variable domain (rest looked up from reference TRBV7-2 and TRBJ1-2): GAGVSQSPSNKVTEKGKDVELRCDPISGHTALYWYRQSLGQGLEFLIYFQGNSAPDKSGLPSDRFSAERTGGSVSTLTIQRTQQEDSAVYLCASSEGQNYGYTFGSGTRLTVV.

The chain uses TRBV19 and TRBJ2-6; 8 bases align to TRBD2. CDR3 length: 17 amino acids. Germline V gene lookup returns CDR1 LNHDA and CDR2 SQIVND (reference sequence). Unmatched junction bases numbered 6, after V lost 1 base and J lost 4 bases. In DNA, the CDR3 is TGTGCCAGTAGTATAGTCGGGGGGGGAGCCGGGGCCAACGTCCTGACTTTC. It encodes CASSIVGGGAGANVLTF.

This clone was observed once. J is TRBJ2-2 and V is TRBV7-3; 9 nucleotides line up with TRBD2. CDR3 size: 17 residues. Looked up from germline, CDR1 is SGHTA and CDR2 is FQGTGA. The V and J ends lost 0 bases and 7 bases, in that order; junction bases with no gene match: 9. CDR3 sequence: CASSLTPLAGMVGELFF. The CDR3 DNA reads as TGTGCCAGCAGCTTAACTCCCCTAGCGGGGATGGTCGGGGAGCTGTTTTTT. The full variable domain, completed using reference TRBV7-3 and TRBJ2-2, is GAGVSQTPSNKVTEKGKYVELRCDPISGHTALYWYRQSLGQGPEFLIYFQGTGAADDSGLPNDRFFAVRPEGSVSTLKIQRTERGDSAVYLCASSLTPLAGMVGELFFGEGSRLTVL.

The chain combines TRBV27 with TRBJ1-2; possibly TRBD1 for D (5 bases). CDR1 and CDR2 (germline): MNHEY, SMNVEV (reference sequence). Trimming cost V 3 bases and J 4 bases, with 15 bases left between them. The CDR3 contains 15 residues. In DNA form, the CDR3 reads TGTGCCAGCAGTTTGCAAGCGGGGCGCGGCTATGGCTACACCTTC. This gives the protein CASSLQAGRGYGYTF.